The present T cell receptor (beta chain) was sequenced within a study of beta chain features in type 1 diabetes. Study summary: Summed over all samples, the examined sorted cells came to 85 million to 130 million. Findings of the study overall: Within patients, naive, central memory and Treg TCRB repertoires seemed more similar than within healthy donors. TCRB CDR3 length was moderately but significantly reduced in all four CD4+ subsets of Type 1 diabetes patients.

With respect to this clone: Its antigen remains unidentified.

The investigators reverse transcribed all of the isolated RNA, so they sequenced expressed TCRB transcripts. TCRdb's table, derived via immunoSEQ multiplex PCR, lists solely in-frame clones and lacks some. Of under 300,000 clones in the sample, under 13% are singletons; the top ten hold 0.017%. The CDR3 runs to 11 residues. V was shortened by 0 bases and J by 10 bases, with 7 bases between the two germline ends. Germline CDR1 SGHNT, CDR2 YYREEE (reference sequence). The sample was naive CD4+ T cells from blood. This sequence was found in a man aged 25 to 45 with type 1 diabetes. This sequence joins TRBV5-4 and TRBJ1-2, with D hard to call. CDR3 nucleotide sequence: TGTGCCAGCAGCTTGGGTGTCCTCTACACCTTC. Its protein product is CASSLGVLYTF.